This TCR beta chain originates from a study of chronic HIV infection and antiretroviral therapy. In its sample, this clonotype was seen many times. Each CDR3 protein is one row after TCRdb ran MiXCR on the 5' RACE reads. The sample has some 38,000 distinct CDR3 sequences, roughly 8.2% seen once; the top ten hold 2.5% to 3.5%. The sequence came from an adult who had HIV and had not received antiretroviral therapy, or was an uninfected healthy control (not recorded which). Sequencing was performed on peripheral blood.

CDR3 in amino acids: CASSLEGQNQETQYF. DNA of the CDR3: TGTGCCAGCAGCTTAGAGGGTCAGAACCAAGAGACCCAGTACTTC. The chain employs TRBV7-9 and TRBJ2-5; D is ambiguous. Germline V gene sequence: CDR1 SEHNR, CDR2 FQNEAQ (reference sequence). The CDR3 contains 15 residues. V was cut by 1 base and J by 0 bases, with 9 bases left in between.